This passage covers 24 T cell receptor beta chains from one sample sequenced in a study of T-cell memory formation after mild COVID-19. MiXCR, applied by TCRdb to the 5' RACE reads, yields one record per CDR3 protein. The top ten hold roughly 27% of the sample, which has roughly 110,000 distinct CDR3 sequences, around an eighth seen once. Sequencing was performed on PBMCs or a T cell subset sorted from them (not recorded which). Every receptor here comes from an adult woman who had mild COVID-19 (a few samples of this study predate the infection). Cell type and time point are not known.

This chain links TRBV5-1 with TRBJ2-1; 13 bases are shared with TRBD2. J gave up 6 bases and V 3 bases, and 15 bases lay outside the gene matches. In germline, CDR1 is SGHRS, CDR2 YFSETQ. The CDR3 runs 19 residues. CDR3 sequence: CASSWVILAGGPSGNEQFF. In DNA, the CDR3 is TGCGCCAGCAGCTGGGTGATACTAGCGGGAGGGCCCTCTGGCAATGAGCAGTTCTTC.

This clonotype showed up many times. The gene calls are TRBV12-3 or TRBV12-4 and TRBJ2-2; no firm D call. The CDR3 covers 18 residues. V was clipped by 3 bases and J by 4 bases, with 21 bases between them. The CDR3 spells CASSLSLFAEVFTGELFF. CDR3 DNA: TGTGCCAGCAGTTTGAGTTTGTTTGCGGAAGTTTTCACCGGGGAGCTGTTTTTT.

The chain couples TRBV12-3 or TRBV12-4 to TRBJ2-1, with a possible D match to TRBD2 (5 bases). The V end was cut by 8 bases, the J end by 2 bases, with 22 bases between. The CDR3 is made up of 17 amino acids. CDR3 region: CASPFQGGHYAYNEQFF. Here the CDR3 DNA reads TGTGCCAGCCCATTCCAAGGCGGGCACTATGCCTACAATGAGCAGTTCTTC.

This chain links TRBV28 with TRBJ2-7, with 8 bases identical to TRBD2. This CDR3 has 18 residues. The germline CDR1 and CDR2 sequences are MDHEN and SYDVKM. V was clipped by 1 base and J by 0 bases; unmatched bases: 11. The CDR3 bases are TGTGCCAGCAGTTTATCTCCTTCAGTAGCGGGACGCTCCTACGAGCAGTACTTC. The encoded protein is CASSLSPSVAGRSYEQYF.

The chain recombines TRBV7-2 with TRBJ2-3; a weak D match, TRBD2 (6 bases). The V gene's germline CDR1 is SGHTA and CDR2 FQGNSA. This CDR3 has 16 amino acids. Trimming stripped 6 bases from V and 6 bases from J, with 22 bases between. For the CDR3, the DNA is TGTGCCAGCAGGGGTGACGGGAGCCCCTGGGGGGATACGCAGTATTTT. Residues: CASRGDGSPWGDTQYF.

This rearrangement joins TRBV6-1 to TRBJ2-2, with D possibly matching TRBD1 (5 bases). The CDR3 is made up of 17 amino acids. V was clipped by 2 bases and J by 1 base, with 14 bases between them. Looked up from germline, CDR1 is MNHNS and CDR2 is SASEGT. The CDR3 nucleotides read TGTGCCAGCAGTGAATTGGACCGGACAATGAACACCGGGGAGCTGTTTTTT. Protein product: CASSELDRTMNTGELFF.

V is TRBV2 and J is TRBJ2-1; D is uncertain. The CDR3 sequence is 13 residues long. V was cut by 10 bases and J by 9 bases, with 19 bases left in between. The V gene's germline CDR1 is SNHLY and CDR2 FYNNEI. CDR3 DNA sequence: TGTGCCACCCTTCGACCTGGCCCCAGTGAGCAGTTCTTC. Translating gives CATLRPGPSEQFF. The whole variable domain, filled in from reference TRBV2 and TRBJ2-1, reads EPEVTQTPSHQVTQMGQEVILRCVPISNHLYFYWYRQILGQKVEFLVSFYNNEISEKSEIFDDQFSVERPDGSNFTLKIRSTKLEDSAMYFCATLRPGPSEQFFGPGTRLTVL.

The rearrangement joins TRBV13 to TRBJ2-2, with D possibly matching TRBD2 (6 bases). The germline V gene has CDR1 PRHDT and CDR2 FYEKMQ (reference sequence). CDR3 size: 16 residues. V was cut by 5 bases and J by 0 bases, with 13 bases left in between. This CDR3 reads CASSRGNGANTGELFF. The CDR3 region has the DNA TGTGCCAGCAGCCGGGGGAACGGGGCGAACACCGGGGAGCTGTTTTTT.

The chain couples TRBV15 to TRBJ2-2; TRBD2 agrees at 7 bases. Germline trimming cut 4 bases from V and 3 bases from J; bases unmatched to any gene: 5. Per germline, CDR1 LNHNV and CDR2 YYDKDF (reference sequence). The CDR3 is made up of 15 amino acids. In DNA, the CDR3 is TGTGCCACCAGCATCGGGAGGATGGACACCGGGGAGCTGTTTTTT. Translated: CATSIGRMDTGELFF.

The chain links TRBV27 to TRBJ2-7, with unresolved D. The CDR3 loop spans 13 amino acids. CDR1 is MNHEY and CDR2 is SMNVEV in the germline V gene (reference sequence). The ends were cut back, 3 bases at V and 2 bases at J, with 8 bases in the middle. In nucleotides, the CDR3 is TGTGCCAGCAGTTTCTCTACTCCCTACGAGCAGTACTTC. Translation gives CASSFSTPYEQYF.

The rearrangement uses TRBV7-9 and TRBJ1-3; 8 positions match TRBD1. Per germline, CDR1 SEHNR and CDR2 FQNEAQ (reference sequence). Losses at the gene ends were 1 base for V and 2 bases for J; bases not matched to a gene: 7. This CDR3 contains 17 residues. The CDR3 here is CASSLGGQGGAGNTIYF. CDR3 nucleotides: TGTGCCAGCAGCTTAGGCGGACAGGGAGGAGCTGGAAACACCATATATTTT.

This clonotype was found a few times. V gene TRBV7-6 combines with J gene TRBJ2-7; D perhaps matches TRBD1 (5 bases). The V and J ends lost 1 base and 2 bases respectively, with 9 bases between them. The CDR3 consists of 14 residues. Germline loops: CDR1 SGHVS, CDR2 FNYEAQ. The CDR3 region has the DNA TGTGCCAGCAGCTTAGGTAAAGGGGCCTACGAGCAGTACTTC. Its translation: CASSLGKGAYEQYF.

The J gene is TRBJ2-1, the V gene TRBV27; D is undetermined. The CDR3 contains 13 residues. V lost 6 bases and J lost 5, with 11 bases in between. Germline V gene data show CDR1 as MNHEY and CDR2 as SMNVEV (reference sequence). CDR3 protein: CASRIITNNEQFF. The DNA for the CDR3 is TGTGCCAGCAGAATTATAACGAACAATGAGCAGTTCTTC.

The J gene is TRBJ2-5, the V gene TRBV4-3; D is unresolved. V was clipped by 0 bases and J by 0 bases, with 14 bases between them. The CDR3 has 17 amino acids. Germline V gene sequence: CDR1 LGHNA, CDR2 YSLEER. The CDR3 reads CASSQDRGKGNQETQYF. In DNA form, the CDR3 reads TGCGCCAGCAGCCAAGATCGTGGAAAAGGGAACCAAGAGACCCAGTACTTC.

The J gene is TRBJ2-7, the V gene TRBV5-1; 7 bases match TRBD1. V gave up 2 bases and J gave up 3 bases; unmatched junction bases: 2. The CDR3 runs to 13 residues. Per the germline V gene, CDR1 is SGHRS and CDR2 is YFSETQ. The DNA of the CDR3 is TGCGCCAGCAGCTTCGGGACAGACTACGAGCAGTACTTC. It encodes CASSFGTDYEQYF.

The chain uses TRBV6-2 or TRBV6-3 and TRBJ2-1, with 11 nucleotides matching TRBD2. CDR3 length equals 14 residues. Germline CDR1 reads MNHEY; CDR2 reads SVGEGT. Losses at the gene ends were 5 bases for V and 10 bases for J; bases not matched to a gene: 7. CDR3: CASSVAGGYLEQFF. The CDR3 nucleotides are TGTGCCAGCAGTGTAGCGGGAGGGTATCTCGAGCAGTTCTTC.

The sample holds many counts of this clonotype. This chain links TRBV4-2 with TRBJ2-1; D could derive from TRBD1 or TRBD2 (5 bases each). The V and J ends lost 7 bases and 3 bases respectively, with 16 bases between them. CDR3 length: 15 residues. CDR1 and CDR2 (germline): LGHNA, YNFKEQ. In DNA form, the CDR3 reads TGTGCCAGCAACAGAGAAATGGGGGACTACAATGAGCAGTTCTTC. As protein: CASNREMGDYNEQFF.

The chain joins TRBV6-5 to TRBJ2-6; D gene ambiguous. Germline CDR1 and CDR2: MNHEY and SVGAGI. This CDR3 contains 15 residues. Trimming left V 6 bases short and J 0 bases short, with 9 bases between. The DNA for the CDR3 is TGTGCCAGCAGGAGCGACGGCTCTGGGGCCAACGTCCTGACTTTC. The encoded protein is CASRSDGSGANVLTF.

This sequence joins TRBV5-5 and TRBJ2-5; D might be TRBD2 (5 bases). Trimming removed 2 bases at V and 2 bases at J, with 10 bases between. The CDR3 extends over 14 amino acids. Germline V gene sequence: CDR1 SGHKS, CDR2 YYEKEE (reference sequence). CDR3 bases: TGTGCCAGCAGCTTCTCGGACTGGCAAGAGACCCAGTACTTC. Its protein is CASSFSDWQETQYF. The whole variable domain, remainder taken from reference TRBV5-5 and TRBJ2-5, is DAGVTQSPTHLIKTRGQQVTLRCSPISGHKSVSWYQQVLGQGPQFIFQYYEKEERGRGNFPDRFSARQFPNYSSELNVNALLLGDSALYLCASSFSDWQETQYFGPGTRLLVL.

The V call is TRBV24-1, the J call TRBJ2-2, with 9 nucleotides matching TRBD1. CDR3 length: 16 amino acids. Looked up from germline, CDR1 is KGHDR and CDR2 is SFDVKD. J lost 6 bases, V lost 0 bases, and 4 bases had no gene match. This CDR3 is CATSDLWTGEAGELFF. The CDR3 DNA is TGTGCCACCAGTGATTTGTGGACAGGGGAGGCCGGGGAGCTGTTTTTT.

The rearrangement links TRBV7-6 to TRBJ2-6, with TRBD2 as a possible D gene (6 bases). With 1 base removed from V and 1 base from J, the gap between germline ends came to 11 bases. The CDR3 runs to 17 residues. The germline CDR1 and CDR2 sequences are SGHVS and FNYEAQ. In DNA form, the CDR3 reads TGTGCCAGCAGCTTAGGGCGGGGCCTTTCTGGGGCCAACGTCCTGACTTTC. Its translation is CASSLGRGLSGANVLTF. The variable domain in full, with the rest retrieved from reference TRBV7-6 and TRBJ2-6, is GAGVSQSPRYKVTKRGQDVALRCDPISGHVSLYWYRQALGQGPEFLTYFNYEAQQDKSGLPNDRFSAERPEGSISTLTIQRTEQRDSAMYRCASSLGRGLSGANVLTFGAGSRLTVL.

This clonotype was observed a few times. The V call is TRBV9, the J call TRBJ2-1; no clear D gene. The CDR3 runs to 13 residues. Between the trimmed V and J ends, which lost 5 bases and 4 bases, there was a span of 10 bases. Per the germline V gene, CDR1 is SGDLS and CDR2 is YYNGEE. The chain's CDR3 is CASSPLGYNEQFF. The CDR3 region has the DNA TGTGCCAGCAGTCCACTGGGGTACAATGAGCAGTTCTTC.

In its sample, this clonotype was seen a few times. V and J are TRBV7-9 and TRBJ2-3; TRBD1 matches at 7 bases. The CDR3 has 15 amino acids. The V gene's germline CDR1 is SEHNR and CDR2 FQNEAQ (reference sequence). The V segment lost 4 bases and the J segment 3 bases; nucleotides outside the gene matches: 7. The DNA for the CDR3 is TGTGCCAGCAGCTCTCAGCGACAGGGAACAGATACGCAGTATTTT. Protein sequence: CASSSQRQGTDTQYF.

This clonotype was recorded at least ten times. The CDR3 loop is CASSEMYEQFF. CDR3 coding DNA: TGTGCCAGCAGCGAGATGTATGAGCAGTTCTTC. The J gene is TRBJ2-1, the V gene TRBV7-2; D unresolved. This CDR3 region has 11 residues. Trimming pared 5 bases from V and 8 bases from J, leaving 7 bases between. Per germline, CDR1 SGHTA and CDR2 FQGNSA.